The next 32 T cell receptor beta chains were all read from a single sample in a study of T-cell reconstitution after alpha-beta-depleted transplantation in children. For TCRbeta, the library was prepared with unique molecular identifiers. TCRdb independently ran MiXCR on the PCR reads; one entry per CDR3 protein. The sample lists just over 350,000 distinct CDR3 sequences, roughly 15% occurring once. This material consisted of PBMCs, taken from the stem cell graft. Receptors originate from a human donor who donated a stem cell graft to a child with Fanconi anemia.

This clonotype turned up a few times. The chain uses TRBV5-1 and TRBJ2-1; 9 bases fit TRBD1. Germline trimming cut 4 bases from V and 6 bases from J; bases unmatched to any gene: 8. Per the germline V gene, CDR1 is SGHRS and CDR2 is YFSETQ. The CDR3 consists of 15 residues. The CDR3 sequence is CASSQGTGFGNEQFF. In nucleotides, the CDR3 is TGCGCCAGCAGCCAGGGGACAGGGTTCGGCAATGAGCAGTTCTTC.

This clonotype was found a few times. V is TRBV20-1 and J is TRBJ2-3; D may match TRBD1 or TRBD2 (5 bases each). The germline V gene has CDR1 DFQATT and CDR2 SNEGSKA (reference sequence). V shed 1 base and J shed 2 bases, with 16 bases lying between them. The length of the CDR3 is 16 residues. The CDR3 sequence: CSARAGSGGATDTQYF. Here the CDR3 DNA reads TGCAGTGCTAGAGCAGGGAGCGGTGGGGCCACAGATACGCAGTATTTT.

The chain couples TRBV6-5 to TRBJ1-2, with D tentatively TRBD1 (6 bases). The germline V gene encodes CDR1 MNHEY and CDR2 SVGAGI. Trimming cost V 4 bases and J 7 bases, with 19 bases left between them. This CDR3 is 15 amino acids long. CDR3 protein: CASSSQGTLASGYTF. The DNA of the CDR3 is TGTGCCAGCAGTTCGCAAGGGACACTGGCTAGTGGCTACACCTTC.

The rearrangement joins TRBV11-3 to TRBJ2-7; D call uncertain. Trimming shortened V by 5 bases and J by 2 bases, and 13 bases separated the two germline ends. The germline V gene has CDR1 SGHNT and CDR2 YENEEA. The CDR3 covers 14 residues. CDR3 residues: CASSNRSVAYEQYF. In DNA form, the CDR3 reads TGTGCCAGCAGCAACCGGTCAGTAGCCTACGAGCAGTACTTC.

The chain is built from TRBV4-2 and TRBJ2-5; D is uncertain. The CDR3 covers 18 residues. The germline V gene encodes CDR1 LGHNA and CDR2 YNFKEQ. V dropped 0 bases and J dropped 4 bases, with 21 bases sitting between them. This CDR3 is CASSQDPRLLSKGETQYF. The CDR3 nucleotides are TGTGCCAGCAGCCAAGATCCCAGGCTACTCTCCAAGGGAGAGACCCAGTACTTC.

The chain carries TRBV5-8 and TRBJ2-3; D call uncertain. V lost 1 base and J lost 8, with 11 bases in between. CDR1 is SGHTS and CDR2 is YDEGEE in the germline V gene. There are 13 residues in the CDR3. CDR3 nucleotides: TGTGCCAGCAGCTTGAGCAACGGCCTTACGCAGTATTTT. Residues: CASSLSNGLTQYF.

The V gene is TRBV20-1, the J gene TRBJ2-7, with 7 bases fitting TRBD1. CDR1 and CDR2 from the germline V gene are DFQATT and SNEGSKA (reference sequence). The CDR3 runs 14 residues. Germline trimming cut 6 bases from V and 0 bases from J; bases unmatched to any gene: 8. In nucleotides, the CDR3 is TGCAGTGCCACTCCGGGACAGAACTCCTACGAGCAGTACTTC. Translated, it gives CSATPGQNSYEQYF.

The chain links TRBV7-2 to TRBJ2-5, with a possible D match to TRBD1 (5 bases). V was clipped by 4 bases and J by 3 bases, with 9 bases between them. The CDR3 totals 13 residues. Germline V gives CDR1 SGHTA, CDR2 FQGNSA. The CDR3 DNA sequence: TGTGCCAGCAGCTCGGACATAGAAGAGACCCAGTACTTC. It specifies CASSSDIEETQYF.

V is TRBV6-9 and J is TRBJ1-1; 7 bases map to TRBD1. The CDR3 loop spans 17 amino acids. The J segment lost 1 base and the V segment lost 0 bases, leaving 8 bases of the junction unmatched. Germline values: CDR1 MNHGY, CDR2 SVAAGI. CDR3 in DNA: TGTGCCAGCAGTTATTCTCACAGGGGAGGGTGGAACACTGAAGCTTTCTTT. This translates into CASSYSHRGGWNTEAFF.

The table lists this clonotype with many counts. The V and J genes are TRBV7-9 and TRBJ2-3; maybe TRBD2 (5 bases). This CDR3 region has 14 residues. Trimming pared 4 bases from V and 2 bases from J, leaving 10 bases between. CDR1 is SEHNR and CDR2 is FQNEAQ in the germline V gene (reference sequence). CDR3 sequence: CASSSGLATDTQYF. The CDR3, as DNA: TGTGCCAGCAGCTCTGGACTTGCCACAGATACGCAGTATTTT.

This clonotype was picked up a small number of times. The rearrangement joins TRBV6-1 to TRBJ2-1; 8 bases line up with TRBD2. CDR3 length: 16 residues. Germline V CDR1 and CDR2: MNHNS, SASEGT. The V and J ends lost 4 bases and 5 bases, in that order; junction bases with no gene match: 10. CDR3 nucleotide sequence: TGTGCCAGCAGTGCCGTTGTCGGGGGGGCCCACAATGAGCAGTTCTTC. This gives the protein CASSAVVGGAHNEQFF.

This clonotype was seen only a few times. The V call is TRBV25-1, the J call TRBJ2-5; 9 bases match TRBD1. The germline CDR1 and CDR2 sequences are MGHDK and SYGVNS. There are 14 residues in the CDR3. V lost 3 bases and J lost 4; bases outside the gene matches: 3. CDR3 nucleotides: TGTGCCAGCAGTGATGGGGACAGGGCAGAGACCCAGTACTTC. Protein sequence: CASSDGDRAETQYF.

The genes are TRBV20-1 and TRBJ2-3, with 9 positions matching TRBD2. Per germline, CDR1 DFQATT and CDR2 SNEGSKA (reference sequence). V shed 5 bases and J 3 bases; nucleotides not matched to a gene: 12. This CDR3 has 16 amino acids. The CDR3 DNA sequence: TGCAGTGCTCCCACAGCGGGGGGAGACCTAACAGATACGCAGTATTTT. As protein: CSAPTAGGDLTDTQYF.

This clonotype was counted only a few times. The chain carries TRBV13 and TRBJ2-1; 9 nucleotides agree with TRBD1. J gave up 7 bases and V 5 bases, and 6 bases lay outside the gene matches. CDR1 is PRHDT and CDR2 is FYEKMQ in the germline V gene (reference sequence). The CDR3 spans 14 residues. For the CDR3, the DNA is TGTGCCAGCAGCACTTGGACAGGGGTGAATGAGCAGTTCTTC. Its protein product is CASSTWTGVNEQFF.

This clonotype was counted at least ten times. The chain recombines TRBV12-3 or TRBV12-4 with TRBJ2-5; 7 bases are a match to TRBD1. The CDR3 runs to 14 residues. The ends lost 3 bases at V and 4 bases at J; junction bases unmatched: 5. CDR3 in amino acids: CASSFLDRRETQYF. For the CDR3, the DNA is TGTGCCAGCAGTTTCCTGGACAGGCGAGAGACCCAGTACTTC.

The table lists this clonotype with a count of one. The J gene is TRBJ1-5, the V gene TRBV18; tentative D call: TRBD1 (5 bases). The V end was cut by 0 bases, the J end by 2 bases, with 11 bases between. The germline gives CDR1 KGHSH, CDR2 LQKENI. The CDR3 consists of 16 residues. CDR3 bases: TGTGCCAGCTCACCACCTGGGGCAGACGGCAATCAGCCCCAGCATTTT. It yields the protein CASSPPGADGNQPQHF. The full variable domain, its missing parts supplied by reference TRBV18 and TRBJ1-5, is NAGVMQNPRHLVRRRGQEARLRCSPMKGHSHVYWYRQLPEEGLKFMVYLQKENIIDESGMPKERFSAEFPKEGPSILRIQQVVRGDSAAYFCASSPPGADGNQPQHFGDGTRLSIL.

This clonotype has at least ten counts. The chain is built from TRBV12-3 or TRBV12-4 and TRBJ2-2, with 7 bases fitting TRBD1. The CDR3 extends over 13 amino acids. The junction had 4 bases not matched to a gene; V was cut back by 7 bases and J by 5 bases. The DNA of the CDR3 is TGTGCCAGCACCCCAGGGGGAACCGGGGAGCTGTTTTTT. Its protein product is CASTPGGTGELFF.

The table lists this clonotype with many counts. Here the CDR3 DNA reads TGCGCCAGCAGCTTGGAAATAGGTCAGCCCCAGCATTTT. It yields the protein CASSLEIGQPQHF. The chain is built from TRBV5-1 and TRBJ1-5, with D unresolved. The V gene's germline CDR1 is SGHRS and CDR2 YFSETQ. The length of the CDR3 is 13 residues. The V end lost 0 bases, the J end lost 6 bases, and 7 bases lay between the germline ends.

The chain recombines TRBV6-5 with TRBJ1-6, with 8 bases that match TRBD1. The germline V gene encodes CDR1 MNHEY and CDR2 SVGAGI. CDR3 length: 15 amino acids. V gave up 6 bases and J gave up 7 bases; unmatched junction bases: 8. CDR3 in amino acids: CASRYGTGQNSPLHF. The DNA of the CDR3 is TGTGCCAGCAGATACGGGACAGGTCAAAATTCACCCCTCCACTTT.

This clonotype appeared many times. The V and J genes are TRBV6-5 and TRBJ2-2, with D possibly matching TRBD1 (6 bases). Looked up from germline, CDR1 is MNHEY and CDR2 is SVGAGI. V was pared by 0 bases and J by 9 bases, with 14 bases between. The CDR3 is 15 residues long. The CDR3 DNA follows: TGTGCCAGCAGTTACTCGCTGTCAGGGGACCGGGAGCTGTTTTTT. Residues: CASSYSLSGDRELFF.

This clonotype occurred a few times. The J gene is TRBJ1-2, the V gene TRBV5-1; D gene ambiguous. The CDR3 consists of 13 residues. The germline CDR1 and CDR2 sequences are SGHRS and YFSETQ. The ends were cut back, 5 bases at V and 6 bases at J, with 14 bases in the middle. CDR3 sequence reads: CASRESQENGYTF. The CDR3 region has the DNA TGCGCCAGCAGGGAGAGTCAGGAGAATGGCTACACCTTC.

The CDR3 loop reads CAWSGVTGALTSYNEQFF. The CDR3 bases are TGTGCCTGGAGTGGGGTTACAGGGGCCCTGACTTCGTACAATGAGCAGTTCTTC. V usage is TRBV30 and J usage is TRBJ2-1; 7 bases map to TRBD1. The CDR3 totals 18 residues. Germline V gives CDR1 GTSNPN, CDR2 SVGIG (reference sequence). Germline trimming cut 1 base from V and 4 bases from J; bases unmatched to any gene: 16.

This rearrangement joins TRBV27 to TRBJ2-7; 12 bases are shared with TRBD1. Germline CDR1 and CDR2: MNHEY and SMNVEV (reference sequence). This CDR3 spans 14 amino acids. With V trimmed by 8 bases and J by 4 bases, 6 bases remained unmatched. The CDR3 nucleotides are TGTGCCAGCGCCGGGACAGGGGGCAAATACGAGCAGTACTTC. Encoded protein: CASAGTGGKYEQYF.

This clonotype came up once. The chain carries TRBV6-1 and TRBJ1-1; 9 bases match TRBD1. CDR1 is MNHNS, CDR2 SASEGT, per germline. CDR3 size: 14 residues. Trimming removed 3 bases from V and 4 bases from J; junction bases left unmatched: 3. The CDR3 DNA reads as TGTGCCAGCAGTGACGGGACAGGGCCCACTGAAGCTTTCTTT. Translating gives CASSDGTGPTEAFF.

This clonotype has ten or more counts. The chain couples TRBV12-3 or TRBV12-4 to TRBJ2-2; D is undetermined. V was trimmed by 3 bases and J by 0 bases, leaving 8 bases between them. CDR3 length: 15 residues. CDR3 region: CASSFGLPNTGELFF. CDR3 bases: TGTGCCAGCAGTTTTGGGCTTCCGAACACCGGGGAGCTGTTTTTT.

The chain employs TRBV6-2 or TRBV6-3 and TRBJ1-1; 7 bases map to TRBD1. This CDR3 contains 17 residues. The V gene's germline CDR1 is MNHEY and CDR2 SVGEGT. V shed 3 bases, J shed 1 base, and the junction held 11 bases outside the gene matches. The CDR3 nucleotides are TGTGCCAGCAGTTATTCACTTCGGACAGGTTGGAACACTGAAGCTTTCTTT. Translating it yields CASSYSLRTGWNTEAFF.

The chain is built from TRBV6-5 and TRBJ1-1, with 8 nucleotides matching TRBD1. The germline V gene has CDR1 MNHEY and CDR2 SVGAGI. CDR3 length equals 14 residues. The V and J ends lost 4 bases and 11 bases, in that order; junction bases with no gene match: 12. CDR3 sequence: CASSFGQGLAFAFF. CDR3 sequence (DNA): TGTGCCAGCAGTTTTGGACAGGGTTTAGCCTTCGCTTTCTTT.

Only a few counts were recorded for this clonotype. This rearrangement joins TRBV7-9 to TRBJ2-2; 9 bases are a match to TRBD1. The V segment lost 5 bases and the J segment 6 bases; nucleotides outside the gene matches: 10. This CDR3 contains 16 residues. The germline V gene encodes CDR1 SEHNR and CDR2 FQNEAQ (reference sequence). CDR3 loop: CASSTLTGGSAGELFF. CDR3 nucleotides: TGTGCCAGCAGCACACTTACAGGGGGCAGCGCCGGGGAGCTGTTTTTT. Complete variable domain (other parts from reference TRBV7-9 and TRBJ2-2): DTGVSQNPRHKITKRGQNVTFRCDPISEHNRLYWYRQTLGQGPEFLTYFQNEAQLEKSRLLSDRFSAERPKGSFSTLEIQRTEQGDSAMYLCASSTLTGGSAGELFFGEGSRLTVL.

This clonotype was observed at least ten times. The genes are TRBV7-2 and TRBJ1-2, with D hard to call. CDR1 and CDR2 from the germline V gene are SGHTA and FQGNSA. The V and J ends lost 1 base and 4 bases respectively, with 10 bases between them. The CDR3 length is 14 residues. The CDR3: CASSLGAEIYGYTF. The CDR3 DNA reads TGTGCCAGCAGCTTAGGTGCAGAGATCTATGGCTACACCTTC.

This clonotype has only a few counts. The rearrangement joins TRBV4-2 to TRBJ1-6; D call uncertain. From germline, CDR1 is LGHNA and CDR2 YNFKEQ. V lost 0 bases, J lost 11 bases, and 14 bases lay in between. There are 15 residues in the CDR3. CDR3 in DNA: TGTGCCAGCAGCCAAGAGTTAGCGGTAGGGACACCCCTCCACTTT. Protein: CASSQELAVGTPLHF.

The chain recombines TRBV3-1 with TRBJ2-3; D possibly corresponds to TRBD1 (6 bases). V lost 1 base and J lost 4, with 12 bases in between. The length of the CDR3 is 15 residues. Germline V lookup: CDR1 LGHDT, CDR2 YNNKEL (reference sequence). The DNA for the CDR3 is TGTGCCAGCAGCCAAGCAGGGGCAGAGGCAGATACGCAGTATTTT. Its protein product is CASSQAGAEADTQYF.

This clonotype was observed at least ten times. The CDR3 is CASSQQQGRYAQPQHF. CDR3 in DNA: TGTGCCAGCAGCCAGCAGCAAGGGAGGTACGCTCAGCCCCAGCATTTT. The rearrangement joins TRBV16 to TRBJ1-5; no reliable D call. Trimming took off 3 bases at V and 6 bases at J, with 18 bases between the two ends. The CDR3 loop spans 16 amino acids. Germline lookup yields CDR1 KGHSY and CDR2 FQNENV.